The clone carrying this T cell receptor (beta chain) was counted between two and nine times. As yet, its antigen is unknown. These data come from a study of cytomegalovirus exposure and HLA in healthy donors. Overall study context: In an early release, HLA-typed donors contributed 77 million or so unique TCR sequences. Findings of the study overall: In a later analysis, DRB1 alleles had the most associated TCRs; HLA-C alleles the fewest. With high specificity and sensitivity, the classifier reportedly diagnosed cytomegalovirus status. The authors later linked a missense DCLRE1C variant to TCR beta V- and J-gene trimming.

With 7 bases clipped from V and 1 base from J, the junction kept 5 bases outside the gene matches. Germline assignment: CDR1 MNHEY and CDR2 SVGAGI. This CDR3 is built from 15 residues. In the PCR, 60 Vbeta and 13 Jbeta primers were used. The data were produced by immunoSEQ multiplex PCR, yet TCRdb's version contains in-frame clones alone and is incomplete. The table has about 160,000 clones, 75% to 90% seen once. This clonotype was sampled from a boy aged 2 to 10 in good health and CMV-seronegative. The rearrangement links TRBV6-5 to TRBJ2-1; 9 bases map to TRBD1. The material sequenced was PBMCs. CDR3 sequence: CASTRDRASYNEQFF. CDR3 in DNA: TGTGCCAGCACCAGGGACAGGGCTTCCTACAATGAGCAGTTCTTC.